The 15 T cell receptor beta chains below all came from one sample that was sequenced in a study of regulatory T cells in long-lasting Graves disease. To make TCR beta libraries, researchers used iRepertoire HTBI primers and Arm-PCR of CDR3 regions. TCRdb analysed the multiplex PCR reads with MiXCR anew, one entry per CDR3 protein. The data contain 600,000 to 650,000 distinct CDR3 sequences, roughly 16% of them seen just once; the ten biggest clones take up approximately 20%. Specified time point: newly diagnosed GD, antithyroid drugs for less than 3 months. With RNA extracted from PBMCs as input, the TCR library was made. These data were also filed under a second study, of T cells in Graves' hyperthyroidism and ophthalmopathy.

The source material was peripheral blood mononuclear cells (PBMCs), sampled at new diagnosis, from a patient treated with antithyroid drugs. These receptors all come from a woman aged 30 to 39 with Graves disease.

This clonotype was detected ten times or more. V is TRBV20-1 and J is TRBJ1-1, with TRBD1 matching over 7 bases. J was trimmed by 8 bases and V by 3 bases; bases with no gene match: 12. This CDR3 contains 14 residues. Germline CDR1 DFQATT, CDR2 SNEGSKA (reference sequence). The CDR3 nucleotides are TGCAGTGCTAGTCTATCGGGACAGCCATGGGAAGCTTTCTTT. Amino acids: CSASLSGQPWEAFF.

This clonotype has just a few counts. The chain has TRBV5-1 and TRBJ1-5; 10 bases map to TRBD1. Looked up from germline, CDR1 is SGHRS and CDR2 is YFSETQ. The V and J ends lost 3 bases and 8 bases, in that order; junction bases with no gene match: 5. The CDR3 consists of 14 residues. CDR3 nucleotides: TGCGCCAGCAGCTACGGGACAGGGGCCGAGCCCCAGCATTTT. The encoded protein is CASSYGTGAEPQHF.

The table lists this clonotype with a few counts. The genes are TRBV15 and TRBJ1-6; 8 bases are shared with TRBD1. V lost 0 bases to trimming and J lost 8 bases; unmatched junction nucleotides: 6. From germline, CDR1 is LNHNV and CDR2 YYDKDF (reference sequence). This CDR3 contains 16 residues. The CDR3 nucleotides are TGTGCCACCAGCAGAGATGGGGGACAGGTAGATTCACCCCTCCACTTT. This gives the protein CATSRDGGQVDSPLHF.

This chain links TRBV15 with TRBJ2-6; D may match TRBD1 or TRBD2 (5 bases each). Germline CDR1 is LNHNV and CDR2 is YYDKDF (reference sequence). The germline V and J ends were trimmed by 6 bases and 14 bases, with 14 bases remaining between them. CDR3 size: 12 residues. The chain's CDR3 is CATRRLGTLLTF. CDR3 nucleotide sequence: TGTGCCACCAGGAGACTCGGGACCCTCCTGACTTTC.

This clonotype was recorded many times. The chain joins TRBV7-9 to TRBJ2-1; D not resolved. Trimming left V 5 bases short and J 3 bases short, with 8 bases between. Germline CDR1 is SEHNR and CDR2 is FQNEAQ (reference sequence). This CDR3 comprises 13 residues. DNA for the CDR3: TGTGCCAGCAGCCTATCTGGCTACAATGAGCAGTTCTTC. This gives the protein CASSLSGYNEQFF.

This clonotype turned up a few times. The chain recombines TRBV5-1 with TRBJ2-5; 7 bases are a match to TRBD2. The CDR3 loop spans 16 amino acids. Germline V lookup: CDR1 SGHRS, CDR2 YFSETQ. V was clipped by 0 bases and J by 0 bases; unmatched bases: 5. The CDR3 loop reads CASSLAGGSYQETQYF. The DNA for the CDR3 is TGCGCCAGCAGCTTGGCTGGCGGGAGTTACCAAGAGACCCAGTACTTC.

The sample holds many counts of this clonotype. The chain joins TRBV6-5 to TRBJ2-7; D is perhaps TRBD1 (6 bases). CDR3 size: 14 residues. The germline V gene encodes CDR1 MNHEY and CDR2 SVGAGI. Trimming pared 4 bases from V and 0 bases from J, leaving 10 bases between. CDR3 sequence reads: CASSWTDISYEQYF. The CDR3 bases are TGTGCCAGCAGTTGGACAGATATCTCCTACGAGCAGTACTTC.

This clonotype was recorded at least ten times. The chain links TRBV28 to TRBJ1-2; unclear D gene. V lost 3 bases and J 4 bases, leaving 3 bases between the germline ends. The CDR3 is 11 residues long. Germline CDR1 and CDR2: MDHEN and SYDVKM. CDR3 sequence reads: CASSFPYGYTF. CDR3 DNA: TGTGCCAGCAGTTTCCCCTATGGCTACACCTTC.

Ten or more counts support this clonotype. This chain links TRBV20-1 with TRBJ2-2; D uncertain. The CDR3 sequence is 15 residues long. CDR1 is DFQATT and CDR2 is SNEGSKA in the germline V gene (reference sequence). V was cut by 2 bases and J by 4 bases, with 14 bases left in between. The CDR3 region is CSARSLGSTTGELFF. The CDR3 bases are TGCAGTGCTAGATCACTCGGGTCCACCACCGGGGAGCTGTTTTTT.

In its sample, this clonotype was seen many times. The V and J genes are TRBV28 and TRBJ2-5; TRBD1 is a possible D gene (8 bases). In germline, CDR1 is MDHEN, CDR2 SYDVKM. The length of the CDR3 is 15 residues. The V and J ends lost 2 bases and 1 base respectively, with 11 bases between them. CDR3 amino acids: CASSLTGGGQETQYF. The CDR3 DNA reads as TGTGCCAGCAGTTTAACAGGGGGGGGCCAAGAGACCCAGTACTTC.

This clonotype was picked up a small number of times. The chain has TRBV10-3 and TRBJ1-6, with TRBD1 as a possible D gene (6 bases). Looked up from germline, CDR1 is ENHRY and CDR2 is SYGVKD. This CDR3 has 16 residues. The V end was cut by 8 bases, the J end by 5 bases, with 19 bases between. This CDR3 reads CAISKDSVGNNSPLHF. The CDR3, as DNA: TGTGCCATCTCGAAGGACAGTGTGGGTAATAATTCACCCCTCCACTTT.

This rearrangement joins TRBV18 to TRBJ1-1; no reliable D call. The CDR3 spans 13 residues. The germline V gene encodes CDR1 KGHSH and CDR2 LQKENI. V gave up 10 bases and J gave up 0 bases, with 12 bases separating them. DNA for the CDR3: TGTGCCACTCTAAATCGACTGAACACTGAAGCTTTCTTT. It yields the protein CATLNRLNTEAFF. Full variable domain (rest looked up from reference TRBV18 and TRBJ1-1): NAGVMQNPRHLVRRRGQEARLRCSPMKGHSHVYWYRQLPEEGLKFMVYLQKENIIDESGMPKERFSAEFPKEGPSILRIQQVVRGDSAAYFCATLNRLNTEAFFGQGTRLTVV.

This clonotype turned up a few times. The chain recombines TRBV10-3 with TRBJ2-2; 7 bases fit TRBD2. The germline V gene encodes CDR1 ENHRY and CDR2 SYGVKD. Losses at the gene ends were 0 bases for V and 6 bases for J; bases not matched to a gene: 7. The CDR3 covers 16 residues. The CDR3 protein is CAISESMAGVAGELFF. In DNA form, the CDR3 reads TGTGCCATCAGTGAGTCGATGGCGGGAGTTGCCGGGGAGCTGTTTTTT.

The chain uses TRBV6-2 or TRBV6-3 and TRBJ2-2; the D call may be TRBD1 or TRBD2 (5 bases each). The germline V gene has CDR1 MNHEY and CDR2 SVGEGT. There are 13 residues in the CDR3. V shed 6 bases and J shed 3 bases, with 8 bases lying between them. CDR3 sequence reads: CASSGTYTGELFF. In nucleotides, the CDR3 is TGTGCCAGCAGCGGGACGTACACCGGGGAGCTGTTTTTT.

The chain is built from TRBV6-2 or TRBV6-3 and TRBJ1-1, with D tentatively TRBD1 (5 bases). The CDR3 sequence is 14 residues long. Germline CDR1 is MNHEY and CDR2 is SVGEGT. V was pared by 4 bases and J by 4 bases, with 13 bases between. The CDR3 DNA sequence: TGTGCCAGCAGTTTGGGGGGATCGGGCACTGAAGCTTTCTTT. Its translation: CASSLGGSGTEAFF.